This TCR beta chain comes out of a study of blood T cell repertoires in COVID-19. The method was immunoSEQ multiplex PCR; TCRdb's version includes in-frame clones alone and lacks a portion of them. The sample records approximately 150,000 clones, about 80% being singletons. The CDR3 is 10 residues long. The V end lost 5 bases, the J end lost 11 bases, and 10 bases lay between the germline ends. Looked up from germline, CDR1 is DFQATT and CDR2 is SNEGSKA (reference sequence). Sequences were obtained from peripheral blood. This clonotype was sampled from a man between 65 and 80 years old who had recovered from COVID-19. The chain couples TRBV20-1 to TRBJ2-1; possible D gene TRBD2, 7 bases. CDR3 protein: CSAQRDKQFF. The CDR3 DNA reads as TGCAGTGCTCAGCGGGACAAGCAGTTCTTC.